The sample holds a few counts of the clone carrying this T cell receptor beta chain. The target antigen is unknown. This CDR3 region has 14 residues. Germline values: CDR1 MGHRA, CDR2 YSYEKL. With 1 base removed from V and 0 bases from J, the gap between germline ends came to 7 bases. This sample stems from a study of T cell repertoires in cytomegalovirus infection. Study context: CMV infection together with matching HLA type was indicated by public TCR beta signatures.

TCRdb re-called the reads with MiXCR, one entry per CDR3 protein. This sample has roughly 920,000 distinct CDR3 sequences, with around 30% found just once. Findings of the study overall: Individuals carrying CMV plus the relevant HLA were identified by cumulative frequency of public TCR beta families.

The origin of this receptor is a human donor in good health (CMV status not recorded). Some clones in this sample may be carry-over from other donors' samples. The specimen was cultured CD8+ T cells from PBMCs, collected from culture after CMV antigen stimulation. The genes are TRBV4-1 and TRBJ2-7, with D unclear. CDR3 sequence: CASSQVLDSYEQYF. The CDR3, as DNA: TGCGCCAGCAGCCAAGTCCTCGACTCCTACGAGCAGTACTTC.